This T cell receptor beta chain was recovered during a study of PD-L1 blockade in urothelial cancer. This clone was recorded only once. Assay used: immunoSEQ multiplex PCR; TCRdb lists only in-frame clones, some missing. The repertoire has around 100,000 clones, around 86% of them found once; the top ten carry roughly 2%. Specified time point: pretreatment peripheral blood. V gave up 8 bases and J gave up 12 bases; unmatched junction bases: 7. The CDR3 length is 11 residues. Germline lookup yields CDR1 DFQATT and CDR2 SNEGSKA (reference sequence). The chain joins TRBV20-1 to TRBJ2-1; 10 nucleotides line up with TRBD2. The sequence derives from a man aged 60 to 75 with urothelial cancer. The sequencing here drew on PBMCs, taken around atezolizumab (anti-PD-L1) treatment. The CDR3 coding sequence is TGCAGTCGATCTAGCGGGAGTGTGCAGTTCTTC. Translated, it gives CSRSSGSVQFF.